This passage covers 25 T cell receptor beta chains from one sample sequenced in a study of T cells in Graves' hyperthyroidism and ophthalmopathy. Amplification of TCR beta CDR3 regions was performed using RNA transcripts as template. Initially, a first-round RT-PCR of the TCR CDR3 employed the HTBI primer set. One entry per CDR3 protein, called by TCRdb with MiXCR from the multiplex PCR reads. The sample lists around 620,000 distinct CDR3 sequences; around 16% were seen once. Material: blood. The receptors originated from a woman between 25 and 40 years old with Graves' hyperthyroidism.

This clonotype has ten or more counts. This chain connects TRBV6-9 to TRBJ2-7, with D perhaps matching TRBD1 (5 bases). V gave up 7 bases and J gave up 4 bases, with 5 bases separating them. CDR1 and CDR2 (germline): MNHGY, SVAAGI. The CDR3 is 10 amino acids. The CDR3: CASKGYEQYF. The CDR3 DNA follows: TGTGCCAGCAAGGGGTACGAGCAGTACTTC.

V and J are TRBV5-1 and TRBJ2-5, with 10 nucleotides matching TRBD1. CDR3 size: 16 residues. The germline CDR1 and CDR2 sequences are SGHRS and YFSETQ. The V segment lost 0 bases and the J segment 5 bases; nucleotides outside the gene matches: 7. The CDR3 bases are TGCGCCAGCAGCTTGGGACAGGGGGCAGGTTACGAGACCCAGTACTTC. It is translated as CASSLGQGAGYETQYF.

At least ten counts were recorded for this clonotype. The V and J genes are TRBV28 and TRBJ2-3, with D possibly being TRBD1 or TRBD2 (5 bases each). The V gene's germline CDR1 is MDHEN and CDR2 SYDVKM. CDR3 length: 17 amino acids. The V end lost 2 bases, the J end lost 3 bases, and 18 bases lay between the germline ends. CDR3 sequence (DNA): TGTGCCAGCAGTTTAAGGCCCCGCCGGGGCTCAACAGATACGCAGTATTTT. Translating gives CASSLRPRRGSTDTQYF.

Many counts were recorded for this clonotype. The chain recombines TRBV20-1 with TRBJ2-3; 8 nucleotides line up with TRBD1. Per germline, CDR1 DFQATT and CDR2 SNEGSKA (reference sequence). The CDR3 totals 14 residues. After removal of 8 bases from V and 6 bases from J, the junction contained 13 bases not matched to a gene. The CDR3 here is CSSIPRDRWDTQYF. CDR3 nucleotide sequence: TGCAGTTCCATTCCCCGGGACAGGTGGGATACGCAGTATTTT.

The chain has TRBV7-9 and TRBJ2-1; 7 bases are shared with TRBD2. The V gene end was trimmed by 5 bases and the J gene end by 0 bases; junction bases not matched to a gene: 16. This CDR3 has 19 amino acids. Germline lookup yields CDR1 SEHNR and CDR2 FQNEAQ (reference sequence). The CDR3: CASSPRLAKRTSSYNEQFF. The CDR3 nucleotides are TGTGCCAGCAGCCCGAGACTAGCCAAACGAACGAGCTCCTACAATGAGCAGTTCTTC. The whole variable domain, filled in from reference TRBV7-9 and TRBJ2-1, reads DTGVSQNPRHKITKRGQNVTFRCDPISEHNRLYWYRQTLGQGPEFLTYFQNEAQLEKSRLLSDRFSAERPKGSFSTLEIQRTEQGDSAMYLCASSPRLAKRTSSYNEQFFGPGTRLTVL.

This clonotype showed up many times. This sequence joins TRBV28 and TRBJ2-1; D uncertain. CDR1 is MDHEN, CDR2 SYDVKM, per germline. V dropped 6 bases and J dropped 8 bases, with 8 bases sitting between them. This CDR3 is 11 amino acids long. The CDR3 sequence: CASSLSYEQFF. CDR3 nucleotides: TGTGCCAGCAGCTTAAGCTATGAGCAGTTCTTC.

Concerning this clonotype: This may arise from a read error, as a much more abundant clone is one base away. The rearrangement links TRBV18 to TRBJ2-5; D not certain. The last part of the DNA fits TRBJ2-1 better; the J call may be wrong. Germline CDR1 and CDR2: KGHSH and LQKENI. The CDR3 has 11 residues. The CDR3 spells CASSPEQTQFF. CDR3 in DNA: TGTGCCAGCTCACCAGAGCAGACCCAGTTCTTC.

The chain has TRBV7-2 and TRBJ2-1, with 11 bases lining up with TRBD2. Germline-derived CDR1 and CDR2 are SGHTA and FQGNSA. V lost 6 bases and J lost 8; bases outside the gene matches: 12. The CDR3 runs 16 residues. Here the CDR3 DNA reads TGTGCCAGCAGACACAGACTAGCGGGACGTGTCTATGAGCAGTTCTTC. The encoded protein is CASRHRLAGRVYEQFF. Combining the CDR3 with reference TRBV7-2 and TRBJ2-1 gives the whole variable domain GAGVSQSPSNKVTEKGKDVELRCDPISGHTALYWYRQSLGQGLEFLIYFQGNSAPDKSGLPSDRFSAERTGGSVSTLTIQRTQQEDSAVYLCASRHRLAGRVYEQFFGPGTRLTVL.

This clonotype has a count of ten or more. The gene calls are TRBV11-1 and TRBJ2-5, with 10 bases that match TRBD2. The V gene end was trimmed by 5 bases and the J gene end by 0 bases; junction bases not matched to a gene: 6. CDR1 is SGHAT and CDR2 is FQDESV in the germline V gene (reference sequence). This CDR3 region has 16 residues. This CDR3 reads CASSNSGRRNQETQYF. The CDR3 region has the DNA TGTGCCAGCAGCAATAGCGGGAGGAGGAACCAAGAGACCCAGTACTTC.

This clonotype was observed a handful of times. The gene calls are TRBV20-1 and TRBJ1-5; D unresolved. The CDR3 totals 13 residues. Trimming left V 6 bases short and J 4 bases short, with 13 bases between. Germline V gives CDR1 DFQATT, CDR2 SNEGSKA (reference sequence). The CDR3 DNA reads TGCAGTGCCAAGGACGCTCGGAATCAGCCCCAGCATTTT. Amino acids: CSAKDARNQPQHF.

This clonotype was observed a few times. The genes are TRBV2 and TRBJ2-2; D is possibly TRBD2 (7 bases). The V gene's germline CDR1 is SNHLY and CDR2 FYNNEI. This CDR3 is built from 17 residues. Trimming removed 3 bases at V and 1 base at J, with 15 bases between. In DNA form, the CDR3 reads TGTGCCAGCAGTGATTCTGCGGGGGCGCTGAACACCGGGGAGCTGTTTTTT. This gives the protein CASSDSAGALNTGELFF.

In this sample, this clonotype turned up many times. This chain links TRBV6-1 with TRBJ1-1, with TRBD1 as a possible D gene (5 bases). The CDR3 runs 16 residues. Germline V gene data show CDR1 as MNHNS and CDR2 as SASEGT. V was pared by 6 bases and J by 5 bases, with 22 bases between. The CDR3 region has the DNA TGTGCCAGCAGCAGAGAAGAGGCCAGGGCTAAAACTGAAGCTTTCTTT. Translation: CASSREEARAKTEAFF.

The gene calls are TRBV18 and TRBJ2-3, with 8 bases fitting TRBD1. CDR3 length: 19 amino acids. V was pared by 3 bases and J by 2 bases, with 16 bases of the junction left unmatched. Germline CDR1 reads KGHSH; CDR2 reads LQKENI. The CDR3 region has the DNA TGTGCCAGCTCACCGACCCCTGGACAGGGAGTGTCGGACACAGATACGCAGTATTTT. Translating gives CASSPTPGQGVSDTDTQYF.

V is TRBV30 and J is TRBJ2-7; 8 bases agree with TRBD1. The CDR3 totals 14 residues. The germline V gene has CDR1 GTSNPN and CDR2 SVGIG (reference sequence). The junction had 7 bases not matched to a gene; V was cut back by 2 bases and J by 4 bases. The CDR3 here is CAWSQGATRYEQYF. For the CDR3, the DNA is TGTGCCTGGAGTCAGGGGGCCACCCGGTACGAGCAGTACTTC.

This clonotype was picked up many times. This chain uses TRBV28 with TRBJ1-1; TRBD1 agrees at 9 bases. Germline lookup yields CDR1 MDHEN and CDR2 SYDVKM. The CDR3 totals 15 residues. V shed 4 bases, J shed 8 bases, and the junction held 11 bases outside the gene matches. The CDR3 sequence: CASSSISKQGAEAFF. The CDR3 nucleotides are TGTGCCAGCAGTTCGATCAGCAAACAGGGGGCCGAAGCTTTCTTT. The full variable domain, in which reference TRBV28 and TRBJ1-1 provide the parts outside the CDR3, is DVKVTQSSRYLVKRTGEKVFLECVQDMDHENMFWYRQDPGLGLRLIYFSYDVKMKEKGDIPEGYSVSREKKERFSLILESASTNQTSMYLCASSSISKQGAEAFFGQGTRLTVV.

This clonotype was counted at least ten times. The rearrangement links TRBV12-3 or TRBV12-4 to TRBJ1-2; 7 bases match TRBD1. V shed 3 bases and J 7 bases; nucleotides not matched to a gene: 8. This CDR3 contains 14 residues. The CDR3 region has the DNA TGTGCCAGCAGTTTTATCGGGGACAGCCTTGGCTACACCTTC. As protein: CASSFIGDSLGYTF.

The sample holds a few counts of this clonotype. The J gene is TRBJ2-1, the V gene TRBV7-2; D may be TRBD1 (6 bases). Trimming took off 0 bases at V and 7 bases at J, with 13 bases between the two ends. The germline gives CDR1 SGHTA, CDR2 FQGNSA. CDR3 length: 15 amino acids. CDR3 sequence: CASSLAGLRGNEQFF. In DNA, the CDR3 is TGTGCCAGCAGCTTAGCGGGATTAAGGGGGAATGAGCAGTTCTTC.

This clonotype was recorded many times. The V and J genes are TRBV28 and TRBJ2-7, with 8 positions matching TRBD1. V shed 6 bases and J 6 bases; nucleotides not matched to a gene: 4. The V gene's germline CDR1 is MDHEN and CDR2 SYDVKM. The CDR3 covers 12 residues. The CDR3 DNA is TGTGCCAGCAGGACAGGGGACAGCGAGCAGTACTTC. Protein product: CASRTGDSEQYF. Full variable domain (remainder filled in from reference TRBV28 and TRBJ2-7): DVKVTQSSRYLVKRTGEKVFLECVQDMDHENMFWYRQDPGLGLRLIYFSYDVKMKEKGDIPEGYSVSREKKERFSLILESASTNQTSMYLCASRTGDSEQYFGPGTRLTVT.

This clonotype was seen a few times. The CDR3 region is CASSYAEGPYEQYF. CDR3 nucleotide sequence: TGTGCCAGCAGCTACGCGGAGGGCCCGTACGAGCAGTACTTC. The rearrangement uses TRBV11-2 and TRBJ2-7; weak D call: TRBD2 (6 bases). CDR1 SGHAT and CDR2 FQNNGV come from the germline V gene. This CDR3 has 14 residues. Trimming took 4 bases from V and 4 from J, leaving 14 bases between them.

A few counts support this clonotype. CDR3: CASSFGGTSRYEQYF. The CDR3 coding sequence is TGTGCCAGCAGTTTTGGTGGGACTAGCCGTTACGAGCAGTACTTC. The rearrangement links TRBV12-3 or TRBV12-4 to TRBJ2-7, with 9 bases matching TRBD2. V gave up 3 bases and J gave up 4 bases; unmatched junction bases: 7. This CDR3 has 15 amino acids.

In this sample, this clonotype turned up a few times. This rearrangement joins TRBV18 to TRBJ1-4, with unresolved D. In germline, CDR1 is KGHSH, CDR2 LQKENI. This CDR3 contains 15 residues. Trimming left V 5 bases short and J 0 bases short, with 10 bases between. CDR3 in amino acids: CASSKRETTNEKLFF. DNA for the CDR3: TGTGCCAGCTCAAAACGGGAAACAACTAATGAAAAACTGTTTTTT.

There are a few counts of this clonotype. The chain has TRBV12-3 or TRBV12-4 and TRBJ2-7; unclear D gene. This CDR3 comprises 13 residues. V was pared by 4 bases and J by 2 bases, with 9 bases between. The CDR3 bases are TGTGCCAGCAGTTGGTTCGACCCCTACGAGCAGTACTTC. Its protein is CASSWFDPYEQYF.

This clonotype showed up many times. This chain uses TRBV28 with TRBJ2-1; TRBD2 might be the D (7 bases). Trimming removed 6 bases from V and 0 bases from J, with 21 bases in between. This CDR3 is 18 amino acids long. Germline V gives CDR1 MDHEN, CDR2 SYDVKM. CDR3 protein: CASRIGSRRGPSYNEQFF. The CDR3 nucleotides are TGTGCCAGCAGGATAGGTTCGAGGCGGGGGCCCTCCTACAATGAGCAGTTCTTC.

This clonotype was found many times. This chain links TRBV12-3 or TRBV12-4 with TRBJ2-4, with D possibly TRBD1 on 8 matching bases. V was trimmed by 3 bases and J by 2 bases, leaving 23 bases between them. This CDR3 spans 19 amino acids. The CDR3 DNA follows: TGTGCCAGCAGTTTGAGCGGGGCCCGACAGGGGAAGACCAAAAACATTCAGTACTTC. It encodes CASSLSGARQGKTKNIQYF.

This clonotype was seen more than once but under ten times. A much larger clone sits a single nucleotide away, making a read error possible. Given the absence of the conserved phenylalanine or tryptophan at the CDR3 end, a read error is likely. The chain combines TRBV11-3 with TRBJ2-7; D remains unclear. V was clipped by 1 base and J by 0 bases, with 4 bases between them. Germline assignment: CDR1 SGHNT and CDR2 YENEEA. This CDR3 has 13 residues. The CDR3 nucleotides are TGTGCCAGCAGCTTAGCGACCTCCTACGAGCAGTACCTC. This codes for CASSLATSYEQYL.